This TCR beta chain was retrieved from a study of T cell responses to AZD1222 COVID-19 vaccine. As regards this clone: Its antigen is as yet unknown. The same CDR3 can be traced to other DNA sequences in this sample.

Overall study findings and caveats: Nearly half of unique spike-specific TCRs reportedly avoided B.1.351 and B.1.1.7 mutated regions.

The method was immunoSEQ multiplex PCR; TCRdb's version includes in-frame clones alone and lacks a portion of them. Of some 200,000 clones listed, roughly 92% were seen once; the top ten hold more than 0.8%. Pooled in the analysis were second doses at about 4 or about 12 weeks. Trimming cost V 4 bases and J 7 bases, with 8 bases left between them. CDR3 length equals 12 residues. Germline V gives CDR1 SGHDT, CDR2 YYEEEE. The chain recombines TRBV5-6 with TRBJ1-4, with D unresolved. Sequences were derived from peripheral blood, sampled 28 days after the second AZD1222 dose. This clonotype was obtained from an adult who received the AZD1222 COVID-19 vaccine. In DNA, the CDR3 is TGTGCCAGCAGCACGCTGGGTGAAAAACTGTTTTTT. Its translation: CASSTLGEKLFF.